This TCR beta chain stems from a study of cytomegalovirus exposure and HLA in healthy donors. Study as a whole: The use of the same platform for the roughly 130 validation repertoires and the roughly 670 first-cohort repertoires was reported by a later analysis. The study, taken as a whole, reports: Generally TCR sequences proved uncommon, though certain public TCRs appeared in numerous donors.

For this clone: Its antigen is still unknown.

This CDR3 is built from 14 residues. Germline V gene sequence: CDR1 GTSNPN, CDR2 SVGIG (reference sequence). With 0 bases removed from V and 6 bases from J, the gap between germline ends came to 15 bases. The donors belonged to the roughly 120-subject validation cohort, separate from the 666-subject first cohort. Clones were read by immunoSEQ multiplex PCR, and TCRdb kept only the in-frame ones, dropping some. The sample has fewer than 150,000 clones; about 90% are singletons. This chain uses TRBV30 with TRBJ2-7; tentatively, D is TRBD2 (6 bases). The TCR originated in a woman younger than 30 in good health and CMV-seropositive. The sequencing sample was made of PBMCs. This CDR3 reads CAWSVPGLAPEQYF. As DNA, the CDR3 is TGTGCCTGGAGTGTACCGGGGCTAGCGCCCGAGCAGTACTTC.